The 7 T cell receptor beta chains below were found in one sample sequenced in a study of cytomegalovirus exposure and HLA in healthy donors. Use of 60 Vbeta and 13 Jbeta primers characterized the PCR. Some clones are missing from TCRdb's copy, which holds only in-frame ones; the method was immunoSEQ multiplex PCR. This sample yields 150,000 to 200,000 clones, of which approximately 81% are seen a single time; roughly 2.1% belongs to the top ten. What was sequenced was PBMCs. These receptors all come from a woman between 18 and 29 years old in good health and CMV-seropositive.

V and J are TRBV7-6 and TRBJ2-1; D is perhaps TRBD2 (7 bases). This CDR3 is built from 16 residues. Germline CDR1 is SGHVS and CDR2 is FNYEAQ. The V gene lost 6 bases and the J gene lost 4 bases, with 19 bases spanning the gap. DNA of the CDR3: TGTGCCAGCAGTTCTCGGGGGGCCCCCCTTTACAATGAGCAGTTCTTC. Translated: CASSSRGAPLYNEQFF. The whole variable domain, remainder taken from reference TRBV7-6 and TRBJ2-1, is GAGVSQSPRYKVTKRGQDVALRCDPISGHVSLYWYRQALGQGPEFLTYFNYEAQQDKSGLPNDRFSAERPEGSISTLTIQRTEQRDSAMYRCASSSRGAPLYNEQFFGPGTRLTVL.

With respect to this clone: The junction departs from germline at one end; a sequencing error may be responsible. The rearrangement joins TRBV6-5 to TRBJ1-2; TRBD1 agrees at 12 bases. The CDR3 is 15 amino acids. Germline V gene sequence: CDR1 MNHEY, CDR2 SVGAGI. CDR3 DNA sequence: TGTGCCAGCAGTTACAGGGGGACAGGGGGCGCGACGTCTCATTTC. The encoded protein is CASSYRGTGGATSHF.

This clone showed up just once. The rearrangement joins TRBV5-3 to TRBJ2-7; D possibly uses TRBD1 or TRBD2 (6 bases each). TRBV5-3 falls under the ORF class, with uncertain function. V was clipped by 4 bases and J by 5 bases, with 13 bases between them. The CDR3 runs 13 residues. The CDR3 protein is CARSLEGVDEQYV. CDR3 nucleotide sequence: TGTGCCAGAAGCCTGGAGGGGGTTGACGAGCAGTACGTC.

V gene TRBV28 combines with J gene TRBJ1-6; D is unresolved. V was trimmed by 1 base and J by 0 bases, leaving 7 bases between them. CDR1 is MDHEN and CDR2 is SYDVKM in the germline V gene. This CDR3 region has 16 residues. DNA of the CDR3: TGTGCCAGCAGTTTATTCCGTAGCTCCTATAATTCACCCCTCCACTTT. Amino acid sequence: CASSLFRSSYNSPLHF.

This clone turned up a few times. V is TRBV4-1 and J is TRBJ2-1; the match to TRBD1 covers 9 bases. There are 16 residues in the CDR3. The trim removed 6 bases at V and 6 bases at J, leaving 12 bases unmatched. Per germline, CDR1 MGHRA and CDR2 YSYEKL. The CDR3 loop is CASRRIGDREGNEQFF. Written as DNA, the CDR3 is TGCGCCAGCAGACGTATAGGGGACAGGGAAGGCAATGAGCAGTTCTTC.

The V call is TRBV5-1, the J call TRBJ2-5, with a possible D match to TRBD2 (6 bases). There are 13 residues in the CDR3. V was clipped by 5 bases and J by 11 bases, with 19 bases between them. Germline CDR1 is SGHRS and CDR2 is YFSETQ. The CDR3 nucleotides read TGCGCCAGCAGAACGGGGGTCTCCTACAAGCAGTACTTC. The encoded protein is CASRTGVSYKQYF.

J is TRBJ1-2 and V is TRBV30; D remains ambiguous. The CDR3 spans 13 residues. The germline V gene encodes CDR1 GTSNPN and CDR2 SVGIG (reference sequence). V lost 8 bases and J lost 1, with 14 bases in between. CDR3 sequence reads: CAAPALFNYGYTF. For the CDR3, the DNA is TGTGCCGCCCCGGCACTATTTAACTATGGCTACACCTTC.